This TCR beta chain comes out of a study of shared clonotypes between healthy human individuals. On ten immunoSEQ deep assay plates, unsorted PBMC DNA was sequenced. Generated by immunoSEQ multiplex PCR, the TCRdb table keeps only in-frame clones and is missing some. The sample holds hundreds of thousands of clones, roughly 79% seen once. The CDR3 contains 15 residues. The germline V gene has CDR1 SGHTA and CDR2 FQGTGA. V was pared by 4 bases and J by 1 base, with 11 bases between. Specimen: PBMCs. The TCR originated in a woman between 35 and 50 years old in good health. Some clones in this sample may be carry-over from other donors' samples. The chain has TRBV7-3 and TRBJ2-1; a possible D gene is TRBD2 (6 bases). CDR3 sequence: CASSYASASYNEQFF. CDR3 DNA: TGTGCCAGCAGCTATGCTAGCGCTTCCTACAATGAGCAGTTCTTC.